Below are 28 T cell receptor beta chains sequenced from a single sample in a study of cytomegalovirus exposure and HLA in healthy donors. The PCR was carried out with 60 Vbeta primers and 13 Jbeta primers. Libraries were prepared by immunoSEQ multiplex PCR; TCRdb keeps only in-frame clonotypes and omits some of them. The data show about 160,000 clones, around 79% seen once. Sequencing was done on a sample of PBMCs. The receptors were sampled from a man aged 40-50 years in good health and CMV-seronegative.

CDR3: CASSFREVYGYTF. For the CDR3, the DNA is TGTGCCAGCAGCTTCCGGGAAGTATATGGCTACACCTTC. The chain is built from TRBV5-8 and TRBJ1-2; D is unclear. The CDR3 consists of 13 residues. V was trimmed by 2 bases and J by 5 bases, leaving 10 bases between them. CDR1 is SGHTS, CDR2 YDEGEE, per germline.

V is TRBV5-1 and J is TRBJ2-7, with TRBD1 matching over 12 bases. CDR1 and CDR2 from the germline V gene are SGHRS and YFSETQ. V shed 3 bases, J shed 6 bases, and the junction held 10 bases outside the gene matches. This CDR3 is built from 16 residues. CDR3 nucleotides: TGCGCCAGCAGCTGGGCCCGGGACAGGGGGCGGGCCGAGCAGTACTTC. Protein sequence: CASSWARDRGRAEQYF.

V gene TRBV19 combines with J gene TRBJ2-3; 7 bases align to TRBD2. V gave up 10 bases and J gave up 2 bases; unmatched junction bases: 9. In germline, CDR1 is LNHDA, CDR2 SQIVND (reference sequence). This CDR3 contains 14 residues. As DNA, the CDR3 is TGTGCCACCCAAAGCGGGACTTTCACAGATACGCAGTATTTT. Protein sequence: CATQSGTFTDTQYF.

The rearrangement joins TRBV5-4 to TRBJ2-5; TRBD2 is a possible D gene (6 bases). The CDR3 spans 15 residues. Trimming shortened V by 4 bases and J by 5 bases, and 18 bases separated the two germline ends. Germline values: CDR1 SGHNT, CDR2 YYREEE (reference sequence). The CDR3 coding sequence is TGTGCCAGCAGCCCCCAAGCGCGGGGATGGGAGACCCAGTACTTC. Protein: CASSPQARGWETQYF.

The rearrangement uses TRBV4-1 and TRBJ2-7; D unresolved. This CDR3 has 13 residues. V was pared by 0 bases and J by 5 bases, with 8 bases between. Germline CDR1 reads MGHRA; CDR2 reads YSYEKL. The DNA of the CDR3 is TGCGCCAGCAGCCAAGATCTATCTGACGAGCAGTACTTC. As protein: CASSQDLSDEQYF.

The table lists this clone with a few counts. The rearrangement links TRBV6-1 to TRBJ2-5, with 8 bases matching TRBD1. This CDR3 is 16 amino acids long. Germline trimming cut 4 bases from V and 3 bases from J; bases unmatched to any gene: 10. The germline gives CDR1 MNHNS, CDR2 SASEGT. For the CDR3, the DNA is TGTGCCAGCAGTGTTAATCCGGGACAGGTGAAAGAGACCCAGTACTTC. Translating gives CASSVNPGQVKETQYF.

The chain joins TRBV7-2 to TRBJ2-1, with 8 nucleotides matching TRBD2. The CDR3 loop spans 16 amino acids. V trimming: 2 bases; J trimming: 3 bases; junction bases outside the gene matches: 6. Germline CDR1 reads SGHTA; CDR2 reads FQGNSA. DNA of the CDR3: TGTGCCAGCAGCTTATCTCAGCGGGGGATCTACAATGAGCAGTTCTTC. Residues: CASSLSQRGIYNEQFF.

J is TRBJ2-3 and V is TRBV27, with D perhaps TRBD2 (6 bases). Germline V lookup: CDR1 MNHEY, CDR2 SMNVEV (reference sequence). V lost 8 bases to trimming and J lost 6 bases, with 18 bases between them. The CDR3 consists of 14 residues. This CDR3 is CASRTLTSSDTQYF. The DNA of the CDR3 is TGTGCCAGCCGAACCCTAACTAGCTCTGATACGCAGTATTTT.

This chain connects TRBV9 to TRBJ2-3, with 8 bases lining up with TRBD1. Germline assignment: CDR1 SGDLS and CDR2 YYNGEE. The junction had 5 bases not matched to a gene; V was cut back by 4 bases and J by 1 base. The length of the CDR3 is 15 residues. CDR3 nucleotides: TGTGCCAGCAGCCCACAGGGGGTCGGCACAGATACGCAGTATTTT. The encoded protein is CASSPQGVGTDTQYF.

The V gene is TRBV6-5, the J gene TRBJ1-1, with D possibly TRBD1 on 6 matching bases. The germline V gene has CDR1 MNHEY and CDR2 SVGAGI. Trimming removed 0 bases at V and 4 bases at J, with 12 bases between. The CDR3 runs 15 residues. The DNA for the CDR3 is TGTGCCAGCAGTTACTCAAAGGGGGTCGGCACTGAAGCTTTCTTT. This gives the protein CASSYSKGVGTEAFF.

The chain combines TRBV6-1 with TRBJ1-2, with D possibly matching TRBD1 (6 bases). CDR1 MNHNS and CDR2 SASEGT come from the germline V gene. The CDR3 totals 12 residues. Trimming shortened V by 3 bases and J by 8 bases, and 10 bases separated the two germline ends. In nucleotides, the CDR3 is TGTGCCAGCAGTGACAGGGGTGGAGGCTACACCTTC. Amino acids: CASSDRGGGYTF.

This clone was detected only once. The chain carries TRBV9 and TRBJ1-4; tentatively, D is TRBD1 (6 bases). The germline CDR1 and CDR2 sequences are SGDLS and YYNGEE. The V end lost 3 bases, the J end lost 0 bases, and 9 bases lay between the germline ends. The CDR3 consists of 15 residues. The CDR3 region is CASSAQGTTNEKLFF. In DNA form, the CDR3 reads TGTGCCAGCAGCGCTCAGGGGACAACTAATGAAAAACTGTTTTTT.

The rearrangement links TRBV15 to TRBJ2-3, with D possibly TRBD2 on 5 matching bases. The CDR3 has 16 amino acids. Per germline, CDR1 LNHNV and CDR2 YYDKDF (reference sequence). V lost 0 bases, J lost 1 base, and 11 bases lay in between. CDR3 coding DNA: TGTGCCACCAGCAGAGAGACCGGGATCGGCACAGATACGCAGTATTTT. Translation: CATSRETGIGTDTQYF.

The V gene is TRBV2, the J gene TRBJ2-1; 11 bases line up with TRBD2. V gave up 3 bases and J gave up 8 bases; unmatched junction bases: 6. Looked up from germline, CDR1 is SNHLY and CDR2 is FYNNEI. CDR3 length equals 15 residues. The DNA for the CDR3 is TGTGCCAGCAGTGACTCACTAGCGGGGGAGTATGAGCAGTTCTTC. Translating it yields CASSDSLAGEYEQFF. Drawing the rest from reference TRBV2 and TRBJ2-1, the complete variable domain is EPEVTQTPSHQVTQMGQEVILRCVPISNHLYFYWYRQILGQKVEFLVSFYNNEISEKSEIFDDQFSVERPDGSNFTLKIRSTKLEDSAMYFCASSDSLAGEYEQFFGPGTRLTVL.

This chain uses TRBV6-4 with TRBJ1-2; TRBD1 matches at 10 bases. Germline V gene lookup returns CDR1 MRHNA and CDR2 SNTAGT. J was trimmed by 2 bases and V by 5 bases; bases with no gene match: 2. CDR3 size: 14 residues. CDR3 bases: TGTGCCAGCAGTCTGGACAGGGGGAACTATGGCTACACCTTC. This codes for CASSLDRGNYGYTF.

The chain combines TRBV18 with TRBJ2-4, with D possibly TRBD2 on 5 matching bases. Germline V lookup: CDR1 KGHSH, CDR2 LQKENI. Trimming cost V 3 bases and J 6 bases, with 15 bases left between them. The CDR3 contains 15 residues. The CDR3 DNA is TGTGCCAGCTCACCTCCCGTCGAGGGTACAAACATTCAGTACTTC. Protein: CASSPPVEGTNIQYF. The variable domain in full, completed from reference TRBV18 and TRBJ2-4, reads NAGVMQNPRHLVRRRGQEARLRCSPMKGHSHVYWYRQLPEEGLKFMVYLQKENIIDESGMPKERFSAEFPKEGPSILRIQQVVRGDSAAYFCASSPPVEGTNIQYFGAGTRLSVL.

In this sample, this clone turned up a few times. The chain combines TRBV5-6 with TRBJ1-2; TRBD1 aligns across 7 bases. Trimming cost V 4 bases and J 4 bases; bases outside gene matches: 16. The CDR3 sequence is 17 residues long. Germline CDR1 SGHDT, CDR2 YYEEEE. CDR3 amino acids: CASSAYLIEGAVYGYTF. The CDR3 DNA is TGTGCCAGCAGCGCATATCTTATAGAGGGGGCCGTCTATGGCTACACCTTC.

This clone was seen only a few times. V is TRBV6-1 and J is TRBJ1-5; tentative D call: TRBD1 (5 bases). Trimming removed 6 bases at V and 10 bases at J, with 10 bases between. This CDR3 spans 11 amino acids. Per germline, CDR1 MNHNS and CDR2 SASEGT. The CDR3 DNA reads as TGTGCCAGCAGGGACACTGGACCCCAGCATTTT. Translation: CASRDTGPQHF.

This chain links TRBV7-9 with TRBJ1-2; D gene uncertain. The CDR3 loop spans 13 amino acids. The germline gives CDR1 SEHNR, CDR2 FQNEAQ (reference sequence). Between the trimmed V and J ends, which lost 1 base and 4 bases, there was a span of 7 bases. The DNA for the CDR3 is TGTGCCAGCAGCTTAGGGGGAGCCTATGGCTACACCTTC. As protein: CASSLGGAYGYTF.

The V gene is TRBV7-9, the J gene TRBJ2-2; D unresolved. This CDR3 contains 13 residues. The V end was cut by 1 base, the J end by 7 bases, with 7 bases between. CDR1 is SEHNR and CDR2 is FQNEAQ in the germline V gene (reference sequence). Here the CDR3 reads CASSLGEVGELFF. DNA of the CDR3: TGTGCCAGCAGCTTAGGCGAAGTCGGGGAGCTGTTTTTT.

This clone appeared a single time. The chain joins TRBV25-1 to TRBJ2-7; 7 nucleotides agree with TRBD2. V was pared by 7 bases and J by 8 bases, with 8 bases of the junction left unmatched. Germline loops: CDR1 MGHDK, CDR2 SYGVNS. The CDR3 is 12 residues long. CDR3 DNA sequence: TGTGCCAGCACCTTCGGGGGGAGCCAGCAGTACTTC. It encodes CASTFGGSQQYF.

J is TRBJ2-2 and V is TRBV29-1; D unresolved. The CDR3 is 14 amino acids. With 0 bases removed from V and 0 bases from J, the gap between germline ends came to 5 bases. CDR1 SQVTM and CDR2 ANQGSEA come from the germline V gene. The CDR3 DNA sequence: TGCAGCGTTGAAGACCACACGAACACCGGGGAGCTGTTTTTT. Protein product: CSVEDHTNTGELFF.

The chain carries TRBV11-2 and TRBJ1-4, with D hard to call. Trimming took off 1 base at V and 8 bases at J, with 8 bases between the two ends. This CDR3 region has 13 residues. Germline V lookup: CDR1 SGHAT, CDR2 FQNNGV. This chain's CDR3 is CASSLASVEKLFF. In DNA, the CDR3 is TGTGCCAGCAGCTTAGCTTCTGTGGAAAAACTGTTTTTT.

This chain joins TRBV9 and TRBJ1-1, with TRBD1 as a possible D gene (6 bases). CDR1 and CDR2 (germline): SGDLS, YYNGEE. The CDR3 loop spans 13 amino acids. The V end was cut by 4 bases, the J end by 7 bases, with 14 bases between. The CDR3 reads CASSLGGPNEAFF. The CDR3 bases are TGTGCCAGCAGCCTAGGGGGGCCCAATGAAGCTTTCTTT.

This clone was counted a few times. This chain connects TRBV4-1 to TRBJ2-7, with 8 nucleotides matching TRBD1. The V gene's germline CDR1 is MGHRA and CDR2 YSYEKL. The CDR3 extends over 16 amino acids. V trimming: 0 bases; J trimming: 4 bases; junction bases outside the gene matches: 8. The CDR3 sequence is CASSQDPGQGIYEQYF. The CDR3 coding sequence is TGCGCCAGCAGCCAAGATCCCGGACAGGGCATATACGAGCAGTACTTC.

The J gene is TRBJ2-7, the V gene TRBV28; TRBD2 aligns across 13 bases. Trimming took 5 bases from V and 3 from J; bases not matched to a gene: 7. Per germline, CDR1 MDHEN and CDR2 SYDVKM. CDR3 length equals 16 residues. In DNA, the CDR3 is TGTGCCAGCAGTCTCCGGACTAGCGGGGGAATCTACGAGCAGTACTTC. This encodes CASSLRTSGGIYEQYF.

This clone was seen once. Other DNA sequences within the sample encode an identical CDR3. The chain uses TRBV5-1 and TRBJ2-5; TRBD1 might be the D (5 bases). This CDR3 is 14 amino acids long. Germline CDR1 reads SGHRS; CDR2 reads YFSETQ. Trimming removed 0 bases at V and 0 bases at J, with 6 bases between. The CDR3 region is CASSLEGNQETQYF. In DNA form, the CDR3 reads TGCGCCAGCAGCTTGGAGGGGAACCAAGAGACCCAGTACTTC.

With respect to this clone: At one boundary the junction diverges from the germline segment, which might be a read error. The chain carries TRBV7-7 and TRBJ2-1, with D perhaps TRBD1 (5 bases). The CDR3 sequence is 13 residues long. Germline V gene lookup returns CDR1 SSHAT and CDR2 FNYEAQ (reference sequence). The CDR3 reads CASSYDSYNEQFF. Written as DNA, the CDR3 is TGTGCTAGCAGCTACGACAGCTACAATGAGCAGTTCTTC.